This section outlines one T cell receptor (beta chain) sequence together with its context. The antigen remains unidentified. These data originate in a study of cytomegalovirus exposure and HLA in healthy donors. Study background: Earlier sequencing of about 179 million T cells yielded nearly 120 million unique TCR beta sequences. Notes on the study in general: Being productive about 87% or about 30% of the time was typical of most TCR beta V segments in an earlier analysis. Indistinguishable V segments such as TRBV6-2 and TRBV6-3 were excluded.

In the PCR, 60 Vbeta and 13 Jbeta primers were used. Original analysis: Among the unique TCR beta chains that a later analysis counted, around 82 million in all, roughly 10 million were shared. The assay was immunoSEQ multiplex PCR, and TCRdb's table has in-frame clones only and misses some. V and J calls and clone size are those listed in that table; D and trimming were worked out from the DNA. The data contain roughly 200,000 clones, 78% of them singletons. CDR3 size: 15 residues. Trimming stripped 3 bases from V and 3 bases from J, with 11 bases between. Germline V gene data show CDR1 as MDHEN and CDR2 as SYDVKM.

The J gene is TRBJ2-2, the V gene TRBV28, with D perhaps matching TRBD1 (5 bases). The receptor's source is a woman in her thirties in good health and CMV-seropositive. The source material was PBMCs. CDR3 DNA: TGTGCCAGCAGTTTCCAGGGATCGGACACCGGGGAGCTGTTTTTT. Its translation: CASSFQGSDTGELFF.